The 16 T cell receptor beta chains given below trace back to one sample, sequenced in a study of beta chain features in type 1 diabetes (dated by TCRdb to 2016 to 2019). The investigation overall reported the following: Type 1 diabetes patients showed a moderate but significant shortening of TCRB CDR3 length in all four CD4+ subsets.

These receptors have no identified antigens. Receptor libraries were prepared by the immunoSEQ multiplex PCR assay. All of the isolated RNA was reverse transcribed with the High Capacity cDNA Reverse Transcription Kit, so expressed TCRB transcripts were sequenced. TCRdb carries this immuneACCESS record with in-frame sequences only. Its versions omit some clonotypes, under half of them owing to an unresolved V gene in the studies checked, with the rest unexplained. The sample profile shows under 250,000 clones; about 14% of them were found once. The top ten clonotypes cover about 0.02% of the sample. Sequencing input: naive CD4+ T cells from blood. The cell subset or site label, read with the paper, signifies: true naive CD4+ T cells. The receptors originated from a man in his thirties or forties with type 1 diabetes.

The CDR3 region is CASSHVQGPNTEAFF. As DNA, the CDR3 is TGTGCCAGCAGCCACGTACAGGGACCAAACACTGAAGCTTTCTTT. The chain recombines TRBV5-4 with TRBJ1-1; TRBD1 is a possible D gene (6 bases). Trimming left V 4 bases short and J 2 bases short, with 15 bases between. This CDR3 is 15 amino acids long. From germline, CDR1 is SGHNT and CDR2 YYREEE (reference sequence).

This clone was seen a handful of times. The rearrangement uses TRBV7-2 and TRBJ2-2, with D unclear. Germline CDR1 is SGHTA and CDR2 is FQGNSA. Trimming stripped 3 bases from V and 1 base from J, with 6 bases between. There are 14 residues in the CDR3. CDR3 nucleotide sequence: TGTGCCAGCAGCTTTTCGAGGAACACCGGGGAGCTGTTTTTT. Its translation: CASSFSRNTGELFF.

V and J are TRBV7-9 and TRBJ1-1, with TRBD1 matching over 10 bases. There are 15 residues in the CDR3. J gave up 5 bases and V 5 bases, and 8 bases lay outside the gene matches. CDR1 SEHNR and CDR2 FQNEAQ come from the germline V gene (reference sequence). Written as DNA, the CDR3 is TGTGCCAGCAGCCGGACAGGGGGAAGAGGGACTGAAGCTTTCTTT. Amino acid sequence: CASSRTGGRGTEAFF.

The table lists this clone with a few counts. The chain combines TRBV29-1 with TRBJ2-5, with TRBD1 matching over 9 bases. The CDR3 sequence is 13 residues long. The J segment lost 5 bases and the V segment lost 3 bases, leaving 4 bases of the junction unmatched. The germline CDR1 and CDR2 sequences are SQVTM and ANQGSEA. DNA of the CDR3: TGCAGCGTTGAGGGGACAGGGTGGGAGACCCAGTACTTC. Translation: CSVEGTGWETQYF. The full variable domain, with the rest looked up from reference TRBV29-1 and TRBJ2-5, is SAVISQKPSRDICQRGTSLTIQCQVDSQVTMMFWYRQQPGQSLTLIATANQGSEATYESGFVIDKFPISRPNLTFSTLTVSNMSPEDSSIYLCSVEGTGWETQYFGPGTRLLVL.

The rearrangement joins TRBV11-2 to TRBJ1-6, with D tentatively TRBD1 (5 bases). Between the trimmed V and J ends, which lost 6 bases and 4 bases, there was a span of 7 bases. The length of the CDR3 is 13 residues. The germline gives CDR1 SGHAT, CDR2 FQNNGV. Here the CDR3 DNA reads TGTGCCAGCAGGACAGCGTATAATTCACCCCTCCACTTT. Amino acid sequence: CASRTAYNSPLHF.

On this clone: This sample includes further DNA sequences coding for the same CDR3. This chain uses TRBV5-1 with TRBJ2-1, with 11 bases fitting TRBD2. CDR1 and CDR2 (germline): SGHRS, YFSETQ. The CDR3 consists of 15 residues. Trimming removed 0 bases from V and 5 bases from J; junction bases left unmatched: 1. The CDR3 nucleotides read TGCGCCAGCAGCTTGGTACTAGCGGGGGACAATGAGCAGTTCTTC. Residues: CASSLVLAGDNEQFF.

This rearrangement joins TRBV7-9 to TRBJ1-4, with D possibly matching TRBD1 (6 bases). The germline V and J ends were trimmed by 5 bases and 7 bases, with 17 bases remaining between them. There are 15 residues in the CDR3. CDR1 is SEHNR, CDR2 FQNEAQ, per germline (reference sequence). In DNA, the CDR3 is TGTGCCAGCAGCCCGGCGGGGGCGTCAAGTGAAAAACTGTTTTTT. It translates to CASSPAGASSEKLFF. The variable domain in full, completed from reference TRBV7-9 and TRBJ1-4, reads DTGVSQNPRHKITKRGQNVTFRCDPISEHNRLYWYRQTLGQGPEFLTYFQNEAQLEKSRLLSDRFSAERPKGSFSTLEIQRTEQGDSAMYLCASSPAGASSEKLFFGSGTQLSVL.

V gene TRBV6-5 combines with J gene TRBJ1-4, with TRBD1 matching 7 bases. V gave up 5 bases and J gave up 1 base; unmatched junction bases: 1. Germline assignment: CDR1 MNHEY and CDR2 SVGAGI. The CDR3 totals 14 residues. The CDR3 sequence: CASSDRETNEKLFF. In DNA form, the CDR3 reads TGTGCCAGCAGTGACAGGGAAACTAATGAAAAACTGTTTTTT.

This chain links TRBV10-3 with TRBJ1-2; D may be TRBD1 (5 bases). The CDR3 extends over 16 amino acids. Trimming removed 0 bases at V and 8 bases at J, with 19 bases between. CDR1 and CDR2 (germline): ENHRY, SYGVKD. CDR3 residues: CAISESVEGSFGGYTF. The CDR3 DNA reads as TGTGCCATCAGTGAGTCTGTGGAGGGGTCCTTCGGAGGCTACACCTTC.

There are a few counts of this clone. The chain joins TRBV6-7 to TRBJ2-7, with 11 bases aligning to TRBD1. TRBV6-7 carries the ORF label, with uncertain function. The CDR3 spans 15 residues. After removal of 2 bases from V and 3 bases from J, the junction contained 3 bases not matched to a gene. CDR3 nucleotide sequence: TGTGCCAGCAGTTACCCCGGGACAGGGGGCTACGAGCAGTACTTC. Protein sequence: CASSYPGTGGYEQYF.

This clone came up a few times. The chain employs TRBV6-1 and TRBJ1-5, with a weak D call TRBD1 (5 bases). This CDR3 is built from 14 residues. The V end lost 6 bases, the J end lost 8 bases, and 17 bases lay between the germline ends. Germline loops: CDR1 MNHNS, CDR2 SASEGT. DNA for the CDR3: TGTGCCAGCAGCCAACCGGGACTCGGGGAGCCCCAGCATTTT. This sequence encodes CASSQPGLGEPQHF.

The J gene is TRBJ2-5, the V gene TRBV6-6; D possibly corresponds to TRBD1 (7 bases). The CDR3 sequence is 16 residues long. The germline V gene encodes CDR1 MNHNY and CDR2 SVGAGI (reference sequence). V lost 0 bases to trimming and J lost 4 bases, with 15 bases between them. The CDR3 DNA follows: TGTGCCAGCAGTTACTCGCAAGGAGGGGGCATAGAGACCCAGTACTTC. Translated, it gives CASSYSQGGGIETQYF.

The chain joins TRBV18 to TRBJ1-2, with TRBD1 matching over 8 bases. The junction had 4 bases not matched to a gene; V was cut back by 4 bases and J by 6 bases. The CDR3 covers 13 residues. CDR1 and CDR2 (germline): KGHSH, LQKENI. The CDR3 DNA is TGTGCCAGCTCACGGCAGGGGGCAGATGGCTACACCTTC. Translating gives CASSRQGADGYTF. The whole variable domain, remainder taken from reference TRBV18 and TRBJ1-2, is NAGVMQNPRHLVRRRGQEARLRCSPMKGHSHVYWYRQLPEEGLKFMVYLQKENIIDESGMPKERFSAEFPKEGPSILRIQQVVRGDSAAYFCASSRQGADGYTFGSGTRLTVV.

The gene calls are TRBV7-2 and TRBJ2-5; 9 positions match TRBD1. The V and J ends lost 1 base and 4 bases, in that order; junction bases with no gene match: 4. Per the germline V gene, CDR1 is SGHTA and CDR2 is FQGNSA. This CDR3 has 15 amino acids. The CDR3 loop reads CASSLVQGARETQYF. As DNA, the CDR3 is TGTGCCAGCAGCTTAGTACAGGGGGCTCGAGAGACCCAGTACTTC.

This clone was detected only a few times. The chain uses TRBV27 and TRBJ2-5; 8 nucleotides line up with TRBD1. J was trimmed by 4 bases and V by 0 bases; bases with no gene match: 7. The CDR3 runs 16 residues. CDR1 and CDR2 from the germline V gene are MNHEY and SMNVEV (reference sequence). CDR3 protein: CASSLSGTGGGETQYF. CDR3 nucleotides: TGTGCCAGCAGTTTATCTGGGACAGGAGGTGGAGAGACCCAGTACTTC.

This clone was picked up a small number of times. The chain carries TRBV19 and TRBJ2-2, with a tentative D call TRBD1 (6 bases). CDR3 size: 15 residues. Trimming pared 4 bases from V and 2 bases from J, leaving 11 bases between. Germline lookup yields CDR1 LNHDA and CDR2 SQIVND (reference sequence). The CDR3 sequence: CASSRGQPNTGELFF. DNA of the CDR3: TGTGCCAGTAGTAGAGGACAGCCAAACACCGGGGAGCTGTTTTTT.